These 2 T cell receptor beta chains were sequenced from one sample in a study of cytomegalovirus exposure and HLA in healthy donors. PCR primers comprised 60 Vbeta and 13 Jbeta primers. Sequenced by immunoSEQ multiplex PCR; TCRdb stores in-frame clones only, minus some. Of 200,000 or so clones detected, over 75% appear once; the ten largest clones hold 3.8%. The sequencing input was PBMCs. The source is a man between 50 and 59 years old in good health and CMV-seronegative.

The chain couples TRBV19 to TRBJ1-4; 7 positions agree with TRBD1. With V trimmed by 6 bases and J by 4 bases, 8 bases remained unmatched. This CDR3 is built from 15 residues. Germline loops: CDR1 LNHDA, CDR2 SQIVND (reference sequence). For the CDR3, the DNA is TGTGCCAGTAGCCCCGGGACAGAGCATAATGAAAAACTGTTTTTT. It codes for CASSPGTEHNEKLFF.

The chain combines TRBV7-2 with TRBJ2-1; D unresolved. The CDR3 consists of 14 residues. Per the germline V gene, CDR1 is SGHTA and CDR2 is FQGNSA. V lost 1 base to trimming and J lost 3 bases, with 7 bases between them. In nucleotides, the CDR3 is TGTGCCAGCAGCTTAGAGCCTTTCTACAATGAGCAGTTCTTC. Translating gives CASSLEPFYNEQFF.